The source of this T cell receptor beta chain is a study of beta chain features in type 1 diabetes. There are many counts of this clone. V shed 0 bases and J 4 bases; nucleotides not matched to a gene: 7. The CDR3 has 17 amino acids. Since all of the isolated RNA was reverse transcribed, expressed TCRB transcripts were what got sequenced. An average of around 3.5 million reads was obtained for naive, central memory and regulatory T cell samples. Profiling relied on immunoSEQ multiplex PCR, and the TCRdb table lists in-frame clones only, not all of them. The sample yields about 250,000 clones, 13% to 15% seen once.

Sequenced: naive CD4+ T cells from blood. The rearrangement links TRBV23-1 to TRBJ2-1; TRBD1 agrees at 9 bases. TRBV23-1 is labeled an ORF, and its function is uncertain. This TCR was sampled from a woman between 40 and 55 years old in good health. The CDR3 DNA reads TGCGCCAGCAGTCAATCGATATGGGACAGGGATTACAATGAGCAGTTCTTC. It specifies CASSQSIWDRDYNEQFF.